This TCR beta chain appears in the sequencing data of a study of blood T cell repertoires in COVID-19. Study information: Whether acute or convalescent, the COVID-19 samples came from the United States, Italy and Spain. Sources were T cells, B-cell-depleted T cells, or PBMCs; the material itself was cDNA or gDNA.

This CDR3 has 14 amino acids. Per germline, CDR1 LGHDT and CDR2 YNNKEL (reference sequence). Trimming cost V 3 bases and J 3 bases, with 9 bases left between them. Authors' processing steps: The assay estimated nucleated cells by amplifying reference gene primers. The table came from immunoSEQ multiplex PCR; TCRdb's copy has only in-frame clones and leaves some out. V, J and clone size reflect that table, while D and trimming were determined from the DNA. This sample has tens of thousands of clones, with approximately 83% found just once. The V call is TRBV3-1 (or the pseudogene TRBV3-2), the J call TRBJ1-5; D is possibly TRBD1 (5 bases). This TCR came from a human donor in a cohort sampled during active COVID-19. Sequencing used peripheral blood. The CDR3: CASSHRQTNQPQHF. The CDR3, as DNA: TGTGCCAGCAGCCACCGACAGACCAATCAGCCCCAGCATTTT.